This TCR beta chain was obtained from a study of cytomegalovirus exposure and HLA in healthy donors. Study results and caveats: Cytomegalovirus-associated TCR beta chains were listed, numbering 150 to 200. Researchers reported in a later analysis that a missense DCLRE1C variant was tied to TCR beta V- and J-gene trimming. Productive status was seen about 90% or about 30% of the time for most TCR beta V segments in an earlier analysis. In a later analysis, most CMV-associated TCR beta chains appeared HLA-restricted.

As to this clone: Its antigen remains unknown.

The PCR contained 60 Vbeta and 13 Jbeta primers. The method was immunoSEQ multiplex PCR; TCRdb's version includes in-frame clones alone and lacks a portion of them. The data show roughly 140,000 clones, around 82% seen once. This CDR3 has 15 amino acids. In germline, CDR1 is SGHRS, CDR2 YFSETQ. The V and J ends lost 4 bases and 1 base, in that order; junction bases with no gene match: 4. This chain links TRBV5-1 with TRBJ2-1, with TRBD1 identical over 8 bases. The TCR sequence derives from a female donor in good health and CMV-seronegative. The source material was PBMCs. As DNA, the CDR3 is TGCGCCAGCAGCCCCGGGACAGGTTCCTACAATGAGCAGTTCTTC. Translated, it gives CASSPGTGSYNEQFF.